This entry lists 30 T cell receptor beta chains sequenced from one sample in a study of blood T cell repertoires in COVID-19. Method: immunoSEQ multiplex PCR; TCRdb's copy keeps in-frame clones and lacks some. The profile shows about 130,000 clones, approximately 90% of them singletons. The sequenced sample was peripheral blood. The source of these receptors is a man in his sixties with COVID-19, enrolled during active disease.

The chain joins TRBV6-5 to TRBJ1-2, with 9 positions matching TRBD1. Per the germline V gene, CDR1 is MNHEY and CDR2 is SVGAGI. V lost 6 bases and J lost 3; bases outside the gene matches: 5. The CDR3 runs 14 residues. The CDR3 coding sequence is TGTGCCAGCAGACGGGACAGGGCGGACTATGGCTACACCTTC. Amino acids: CASRRDRADYGYTF.

The V call is TRBV19, the J call TRBJ1-5; maybe TRBD1 (5 bases). V dropped 6 bases and J dropped 2 bases, with 14 bases sitting between them. Germline V gene lookup returns CDR1 LNHDA and CDR2 SQIVND (reference sequence). The CDR3 extends over 15 amino acids. CDR3 in DNA: TGTGCCAGTAGCACGGGGGGGTTTCGCAATCAGCCCCAGCATTTT. As protein: CASSTGGFRNQPQHF.

This chain uses TRBV5-1 with TRBJ1-4; possible D gene TRBD1, 6 bases. V dropped 7 bases and J dropped 2 bases, with 12 bases sitting between them. This CDR3 spans 14 amino acids. Germline V gene sequence: CDR1 SGHRS, CDR2 YFSETQ. The CDR3 here is CASAIQGTNEKLFF. The CDR3 region has the DNA TGCGCCAGCGCGATCCAGGGGACTAATGAAAAACTGTTTTTT.

The V call is TRBV2, the J call TRBJ1-2; TRBD1 matches 12 bases. CDR1 and CDR2 from the germline V gene are SNHLY and FYNNEI. J gave up 5 bases and V 6 bases, and 10 bases lay outside the gene matches. This CDR3 contains 16 residues. Written as DNA, the CDR3 is TGTGCCAGCAGCCCTCCGGGACAGGGGGCGCGTTATGGCTACACCTTC. Its translation is CASSPPGQGARYGYTF.

The chain joins TRBV6-5 to TRBJ1-1; D perhaps matches TRBD1 (5 bases). Trimming removed 5 bases from V and 4 bases from J, with 17 bases in between. Per the germline V gene, CDR1 is MNHEY and CDR2 is SVGAGI. This CDR3 contains 15 residues. The CDR3, as DNA: TGTGCCAGCAGTCCTAACCCAAGCGGGGGCACTGAAGCTTTCTTT. This encodes CASSPNPSGGTEAFF.

CDR3 in amino acids: CASSSIRQGRTEAFF. The CDR3 nucleotides are TGTGCCAGTAGTTCTATCCGACAGGGTCGGACTGAAGCTTTCTTT. V usage is TRBV19 and J usage is TRBJ1-1, with 7 positions matching TRBD1. The germline V gene has CDR1 LNHDA and CDR2 SQIVND (reference sequence). V trimming: 5 bases; J trimming: 5 bases; junction bases outside the gene matches: 11. The CDR3 is made up of 15 amino acids.

The chain combines TRBV19 with TRBJ2-2; no clear D. From germline, CDR1 is LNHDA and CDR2 SQIVND (reference sequence). There are 14 residues in the CDR3. V lost 5 bases, J lost 1 base, and 8 bases lay in between. CDR3 region: CASSLAGNTGELFF. The CDR3 nucleotides are TGTGCCAGTAGTCTGGCAGGGAACACCGGGGAGCTGTTTTTT.

The chain carries TRBV4-2 and TRBJ1-2; perhaps TRBD1 as D (6 bases). The CDR3 contains 16 residues. Trimming removed 3 bases at V and 6 bases at J, with 20 bases between. In germline, CDR1 is LGHNA, CDR2 YNFKEQ. The CDR3: CASSQAFLGADNGYTF. CDR3 sequence (DNA): TGTGCCAGCAGCCAGGCCTTTTTGGGGGCGGATAATGGCTACACCTTC.

J is TRBJ1-6 and V is TRBV9; D might be TRBD1 (6 bases). Germline-derived CDR1 and CDR2 are SGDLS and YYNGEE. This CDR3 is 14 amino acids long. With 4 bases removed from V and 9 bases from J, the gap between germline ends came to 14 bases. CDR3 in DNA: TGTGCCAGCAGCTCCGGGACACTGGGTTCACCCCTCCACTTT. The encoded protein is CASSSGTLGSPLHF.

The chain combines TRBV14 with TRBJ2-5; maybe TRBD1 (6 bases). V lost 0 bases to trimming and J lost 1 base, with 15 bases between them. Germline CDR1 SGHDN, CDR2 FVKESK. The CDR3 has 17 residues. CDR3 sequence reads: CASSQDGPGHPQETQYF. CDR3 DNA: TGTGCCAGCAGCCAAGACGGGCCGGGACACCCCCAAGAGACCCAGTACTTC. The full variable domain, completed using reference TRBV14 and TRBJ2-5, is EAGVTQFPSHSVIEKGQTVTLRCDPISGHDNLYWYRRVMGKEIKFLLHFVKESKQDESGMPNNRFLAERTGGTYSTLKVQPAELEDSGVYFCASSQDGPGHPQETQYFGPGTRLLVL.

The genes are TRBV5-1 and TRBJ1-5; D not resolved. V lost 0 bases and J 7 bases, leaving 14 bases between the germline ends. There are 15 residues in the CDR3. CDR1 and CDR2 from the germline V gene are SGHRS and YFSETQ. CDR3 residues: CASSLGEREDQPQHF. The CDR3 coding sequence is TGCGCCAGCAGCTTGGGGGAACGGGAGGACCAGCCCCAGCATTTT.

The genes are TRBV5-4 and TRBJ1-2, with a weak D call TRBD1 (6 bases). CDR3 length equals 13 residues. V was trimmed by 5 bases and J by 4 bases, leaving 12 bases between them. Germline CDR1 SGHNT, CDR2 YYREEE (reference sequence). The CDR3 DNA reads as TGTGCCAGCAGGACTGACAGGTCCTATGGCTACACCTTC. This gives the protein CASRTDRSYGYTF.

The chain recombines TRBV5-1 with TRBJ1-2; no firm D call. This CDR3 is built from 14 residues. Germline CDR1 SGHRS, CDR2 YFSETQ. V was pared by 0 bases and J by 8 bases, with 14 bases between. CDR3 in DNA: TGCGCCAGCAGCTTGGACAGCCTACTAGGGGGCTACACCTTC. Translating it yields CASSLDSLLGGYTF. The full variable domain, in which reference TRBV5-1 and TRBJ1-2 provide the parts outside the CDR3, is KAGVTQTPRYLIKTRGQQVTLSCSPISGHRSVSWYQQTPGQGLQFLFEYFSETQRNKGNFPGRFSGRQFSNSRSEMNVSTLELGDSALYLCASSLDSLLGGYTFGSGTRLTVV.

The V and J genes are TRBV7-2 and TRBJ1-4, with D possibly being TRBD1 (5 bases). The CDR3 has 14 residues. Per the germline V gene, CDR1 is SGHTA and CDR2 is FQGNSA. V was cut by 2 bases and J by 4 bases, with 8 bases left in between. The DNA of the CDR3 is TGTGCCAGCAGCTTAACGGACAATAATGAAAAACTGTTTTTT. It is translated as CASSLTDNNEKLFF.

The chain combines TRBV6-5 with TRBJ2-3; 8 bases line up with TRBD1. This CDR3 contains 14 residues. V was pared by 6 bases and J by 0 bases, with 2 bases of the junction left unmatched. Germline CDR1 and CDR2: MNHEY and SVGAGI. The CDR3 DNA follows: TGTGCCAGCAGACGACAGGGGAGCACAGATACGCAGTATTTT. Translation: CASRRQGSTDTQYF.

The chain couples TRBV11-2 to TRBJ1-6; D is ambiguous. This CDR3 is 14 amino acids long. V lost 4 bases and J lost 3, with 7 bases in between. Germline assignment: CDR1 SGHAT and CDR2 FQNNGV. Here the CDR3 DNA reads TGTGCCAGCAGCTCTAGTCGCTATAATTCACCCCTCCACTTT. It encodes CASSSSRYNSPLHF. The whole variable domain, remainder taken from reference TRBV11-2 and TRBJ1-6, is EAGVAQSPRYKIIEKRQSVAFWCNPISGHATLYWYQQILGQGPKLLIQFQNNGVVDDSQLPKDRFSAERLKGVDSTLKIQPAKLEDSAVYLCASSSSRYNSPLHFGNGTRLTVT.

This chain joins TRBV3-1 (or the pseudogene TRBV3-2) and TRBJ2-1; TRBD2 agrees at 12 bases. CDR1 is LGHDT and CDR2 is YNNKEL in the germline V gene (reference sequence). The CDR3 extends over 16 amino acids. V trimming: 1 base; J trimming: 8 bases; junction bases outside the gene matches: 6. The CDR3, as DNA: TGTGCCAGCAGCCAAGGTGCTAGCGGGGGGGCGTATGAGCAGTTCTTC. Residues: CASSQGASGGAYEQFF.

About this clone itself: Other DNA sequences in the same sample also yield this CDR3. The gene calls are TRBV12-3 or TRBV12-4 and TRBJ1-2; no definite D call. The CDR3 consists of 12 residues. V dropped 3 bases and J dropped 4 bases, with 6 bases sitting between them. The CDR3 protein is CASSFGGYGYTF. The CDR3 DNA sequence: TGTGCCAGCAGTTTCGGTGGCTATGGCTACACCTTC.

The chain uses TRBV19 and TRBJ1-1; possibly TRBD1 for D (6 bases). Germline V gene lookup returns CDR1 LNHDA and CDR2 SQIVND (reference sequence). CDR3 size: 13 residues. With 5 bases removed from V and 5 bases from J, the gap between germline ends came to 12 bases. CDR3 sequence reads: CASSLGARTEAFF. The CDR3 DNA is TGTGCCAGTAGTTTGGGGGCGCGTACTGAAGCTTTCTTT. Full variable domain (missing parts from reference TRBV19 and TRBJ1-1): DGGITQSPKYLFRKEGQNVTLSCEQNLNHDAMYWYRQDPGQGLRLIYYSQIVNDFQKGDIAEGYSVSREKKESFPLTVTSAQKNPTAFYLCASSLGARTEAFFGQGTRLTVV.

The gene calls are TRBV28 and TRBJ2-7, with TRBD1 identical over 8 bases. Germline V lookup: CDR1 MDHEN, CDR2 SYDVKM. CDR3 length: 15 residues. Germline trimming cut 1 base from V and 5 bases from J; bases unmatched to any gene: 7. The CDR3 coding sequence is TGTGCCAGCAGTTTATCTCCAGGGGGCCGAAACGAGCAGTACTTC. This sequence encodes CASSLSPGGRNEQYF.

J is TRBJ1-2 and V is TRBV9; weak D call: TRBD1 (6 bases). This CDR3 comprises 13 residues. V lost 0 bases and J lost 8, with 11 bases in between. Germline CDR1 is SGDLS and CDR2 is YYNGEE. The CDR3 is CASSVEDSLGYTF. CDR3 nucleotides: TGTGCCAGCAGCGTAGAGGACAGCCTGGGCTACACCTTC.

The gene calls are TRBV4-2 and TRBJ1-6, with D maybe TRBD1 (6 bases). This CDR3 has 15 residues. V was cut by 0 bases and J by 7 bases, with 10 bases left in between. Germline V gene lookup returns CDR1 LGHNA and CDR2 YNFKEQ. Here the CDR3 reads CASSQDQGNNSPLHF. The CDR3 DNA reads as TGTGCCAGCAGCCAAGATCAGGGGAACAATTCACCCCTCCACTTT.

The rearrangement joins TRBV7-9 to TRBJ1-1; 10 bases are a match to TRBD1. The ends lost 6 bases at V and 7 bases at J; junction bases unmatched: 11. The V gene's germline CDR1 is SEHNR and CDR2 FQNEAQ (reference sequence). There are 15 residues in the CDR3. In DNA, the CDR3 is TGTGCCAGCAGTTACTGGGACAGGGGAGACAGTGAAGCTTTCTTT. Protein sequence: CASSYWDRGDSEAFF.

The rearrangement uses TRBV7-2 and TRBJ2-7; D is perhaps TRBD2 (7 bases). The V gene's germline CDR1 is SGHTA and CDR2 FQGNSA. The CDR3 is made up of 16 amino acids. Deletions cut 2 bases from V and 6 bases from J, with 20 bases between. Written as DNA, the CDR3 is TGTGCCAGCAGCTTATTACTGGAGGGCGGGGGCTCCGAGCAGTACTTC. Protein product: CASSLLLEGGGSEQYF.

The chain combines TRBV5-4 with TRBJ1-2; D is uncertain. The V gene's germline CDR1 is SGHNT and CDR2 YYREEE (reference sequence). This CDR3 comprises 14 residues. V was cut by 0 bases and J by 4 bases, with 10 bases left in between. DNA for the CDR3: TGTGCCAGCAGCTTGGTCCCTGAGGGCTATGGCTACACCTTC. Its protein product is CASSLVPEGYGYTF.

This chain links TRBV6-1 with TRBJ1-3; D might be TRBD1 (5 bases). V lost 1 base and J lost 0, with 13 bases in between. Germline V gene lookup returns CDR1 MNHNS and CDR2 SASEGT. This CDR3 has 17 amino acids. CDR3 in amino acids: CASSEGPGLSSGNTIYF. In nucleotides, the CDR3 is TGTGCCAGCAGTGAAGGACCGGGACTCAGCTCTGGAAACACCATATATTTT.

CDR3 nucleotide sequence: TGTGCCAGCAGCCCGCCGAGGGATTACTCTGGAAACACCATATATTTT. This translates into CASSPPRDYSGNTIYF. The gene calls are TRBV3-1 (or the pseudogene TRBV3-2) and TRBJ1-3; the D is unclear. V shed 4 bases and J shed 0 bases, with 13 bases lying between them. Per the germline V gene, CDR1 is LGHDT and CDR2 is YNNKEL (reference sequence). The CDR3 consists of 16 residues.

CDR3 nucleotide sequence: TGTGCCAGCAGCTTGTTGGCAGGGGGTGTCAACACCGGGGAGCTGTTTTTT. Translation gives CASSLLAGGVNTGELFF. This chain uses TRBV5-5 with TRBJ2-2, with 7 bases that match TRBD1. There are 17 residues in the CDR3. CDR1 and CDR2 from the germline V gene are SGHKS and YYEKEE (reference sequence). V shed 1 base and J 2 bases; nucleotides not matched to a gene: 8.

The chain employs TRBV12-3 or TRBV12-4 and TRBJ1-1; D might be TRBD1 (6 bases). This CDR3 is built from 13 residues. Between the trimmed V and J ends, which lost 6 bases and 1 base, there was a span of 9 bases. CDR3 region: CASSQDRNTEAFF. The CDR3, as DNA: TGTGCCAGCAGCCAGGACAGGAACACTGAAGCTTTCTTT.

This chain connects TRBV7-9 to TRBJ1-2; D not resolved. The CDR3 consists of 14 residues. The ends were cut back, 3 bases at V and 2 bases at J, with 10 bases in the middle. The germline gives CDR1 SEHNR, CDR2 FQNEAQ (reference sequence). Here the CDR3 DNA reads TGTGCCAGCAGCTTGGACGAGGGAAACTATGGCTACACCTTC. Its translation: CASSLDEGNYGYTF.